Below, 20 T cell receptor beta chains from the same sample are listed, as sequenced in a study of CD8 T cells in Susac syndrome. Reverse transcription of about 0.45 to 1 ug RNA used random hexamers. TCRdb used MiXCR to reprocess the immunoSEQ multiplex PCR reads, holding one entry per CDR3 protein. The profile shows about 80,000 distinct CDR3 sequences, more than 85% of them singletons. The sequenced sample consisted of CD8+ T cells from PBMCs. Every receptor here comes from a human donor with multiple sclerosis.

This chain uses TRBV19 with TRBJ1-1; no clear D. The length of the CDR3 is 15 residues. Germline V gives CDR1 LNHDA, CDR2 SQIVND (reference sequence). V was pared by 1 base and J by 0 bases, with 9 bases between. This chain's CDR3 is CASSIVRAMNTEAFF. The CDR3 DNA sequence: TGTGCCAGTAGTATAGTCCGGGCCATGAACACTGAAGCTTTCTTT.

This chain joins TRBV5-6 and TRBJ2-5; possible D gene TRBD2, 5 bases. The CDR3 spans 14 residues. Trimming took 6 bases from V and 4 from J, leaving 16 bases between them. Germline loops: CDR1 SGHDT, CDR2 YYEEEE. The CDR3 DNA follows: TGTGCCAGCACCGCTCCGGAGGATACAGAGACCCAGTACTTC. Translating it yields CASTAPEDTETQYF.

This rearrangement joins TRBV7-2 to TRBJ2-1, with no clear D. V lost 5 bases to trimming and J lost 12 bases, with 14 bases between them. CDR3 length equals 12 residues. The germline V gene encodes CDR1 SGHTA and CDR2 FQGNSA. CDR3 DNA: TGTGCCAGCAGCGCCGCCCTATGGTGGCAGTTCTTC. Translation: CASSAALWWQFF.

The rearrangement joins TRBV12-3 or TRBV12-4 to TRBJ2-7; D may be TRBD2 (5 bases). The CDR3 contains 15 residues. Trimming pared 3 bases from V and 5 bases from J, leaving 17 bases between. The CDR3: CASSLIGVGFDEQYF. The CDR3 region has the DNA TGTGCCAGCAGTTTGATCGGGGTCGGTTTTGACGAGCAGTACTTC.

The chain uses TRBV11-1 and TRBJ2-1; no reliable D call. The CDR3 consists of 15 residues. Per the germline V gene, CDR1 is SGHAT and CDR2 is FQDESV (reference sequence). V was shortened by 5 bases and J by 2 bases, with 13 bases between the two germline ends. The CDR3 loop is CASSPRNSPYNEQFF. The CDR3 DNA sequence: TGTGCCAGCAGCCCCCGGAACAGTCCCTACAATGAGCAGTTCTTC. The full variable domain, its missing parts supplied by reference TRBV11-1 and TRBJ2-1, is EAEVAQSPRYKITEKSQAVAFWCDPISGHATLYWYRQILGQGPELLVQFQDESVVDDSQLPKDRFSAERLKGVDSTLKIQPAELGDSAMYLCASSPRNSPYNEQFFGPGTRLTVL.

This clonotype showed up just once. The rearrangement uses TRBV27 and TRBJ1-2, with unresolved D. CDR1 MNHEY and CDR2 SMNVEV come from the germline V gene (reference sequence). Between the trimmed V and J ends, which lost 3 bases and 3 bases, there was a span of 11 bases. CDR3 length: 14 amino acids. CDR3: CASSLSGMDYGYTF. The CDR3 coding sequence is TGTGCCAGCAGTTTGTCCGGGATGGACTATGGCTACACCTTC.

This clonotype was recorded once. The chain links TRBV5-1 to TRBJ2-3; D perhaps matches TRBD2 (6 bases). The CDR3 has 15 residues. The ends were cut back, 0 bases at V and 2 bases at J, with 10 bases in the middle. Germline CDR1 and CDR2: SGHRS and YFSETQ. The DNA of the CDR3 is TGCGCCAGCAGCTTGGGAGTAGCGGCCACAGATACGCAGTATTTT. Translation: CASSLGVAATDTQYF.

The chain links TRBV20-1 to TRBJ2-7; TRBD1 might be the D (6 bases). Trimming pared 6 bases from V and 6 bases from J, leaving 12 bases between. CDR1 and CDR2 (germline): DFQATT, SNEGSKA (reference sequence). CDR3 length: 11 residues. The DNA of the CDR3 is TGCAGTGCCCAACAGGGACCCGAGCAGTACTTC. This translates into CSAQQGPEQYF.

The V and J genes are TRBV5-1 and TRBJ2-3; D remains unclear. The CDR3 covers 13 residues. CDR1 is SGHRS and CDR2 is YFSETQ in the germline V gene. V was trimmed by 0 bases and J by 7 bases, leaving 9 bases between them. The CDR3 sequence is CASSLEASNTQYF. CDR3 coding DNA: TGCGCCAGCAGCTTGGAGGCCTCCAATACGCAGTATTTT.

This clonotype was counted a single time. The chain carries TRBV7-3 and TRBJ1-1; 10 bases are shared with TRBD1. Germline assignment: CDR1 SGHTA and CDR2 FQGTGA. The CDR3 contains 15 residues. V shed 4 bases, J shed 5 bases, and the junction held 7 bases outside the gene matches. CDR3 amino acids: CASSSPDRGITEAFF. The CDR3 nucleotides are TGTGCCAGCAGCTCTCCGGACAGGGGGATTACTGAAGCTTTCTTT.

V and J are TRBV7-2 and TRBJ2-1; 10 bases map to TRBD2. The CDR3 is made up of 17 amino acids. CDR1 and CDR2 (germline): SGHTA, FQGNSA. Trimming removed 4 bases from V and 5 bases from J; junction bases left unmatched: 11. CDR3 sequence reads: CASSSKIAGGRNNEQFF. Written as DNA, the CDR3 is TGTGCCAGCAGCTCTAAAATAGCGGGAGGTCGAAACAATGAGCAGTTCTTC.

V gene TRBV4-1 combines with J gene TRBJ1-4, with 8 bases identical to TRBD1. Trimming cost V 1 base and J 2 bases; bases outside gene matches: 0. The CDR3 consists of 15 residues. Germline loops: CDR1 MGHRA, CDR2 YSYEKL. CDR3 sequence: CASSQGQGTNEKLFF. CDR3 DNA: TGCGCCAGCAGCCAAGGACAGGGGACTAATGAAAAACTGTTTTTT.

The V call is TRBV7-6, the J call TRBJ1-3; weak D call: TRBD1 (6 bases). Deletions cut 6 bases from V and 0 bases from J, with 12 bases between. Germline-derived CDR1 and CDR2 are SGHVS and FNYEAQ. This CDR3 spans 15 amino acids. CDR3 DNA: TGTGCCAGCAGTCAGGGGAAAAGCTCTGGAAACACCATATATTTT. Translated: CASSQGKSSGNTIYF.

CDR3 protein: CASSQERESSYNEQFF. In DNA form, the CDR3 reads TGCGCCAGCAGCCAAGAGCGGGAGAGCTCCTACAATGAGCAGTTCTTC. This chain uses TRBV4-1 with TRBJ2-1, with 7 bases that match TRBD2. J gave up 0 bases and V 0 bases, and 2 bases lay outside the gene matches. The CDR3 totals 16 residues. CDR1 and CDR2 from the germline V gene are MGHRA and YSYEKL.

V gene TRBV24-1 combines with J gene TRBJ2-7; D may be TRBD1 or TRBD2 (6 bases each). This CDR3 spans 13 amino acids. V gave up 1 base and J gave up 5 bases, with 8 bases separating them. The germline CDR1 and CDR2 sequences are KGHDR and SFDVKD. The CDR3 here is CATSDLGGNEQYF. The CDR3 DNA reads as TGTGCCACCAGTGATTTAGGGGGGAACGAGCAGTACTTC.

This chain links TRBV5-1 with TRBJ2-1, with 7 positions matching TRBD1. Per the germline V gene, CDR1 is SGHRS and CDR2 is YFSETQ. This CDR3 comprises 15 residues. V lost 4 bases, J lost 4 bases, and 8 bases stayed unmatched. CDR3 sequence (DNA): TGCGCCAGCAGCCAAAGGGACAGCAATTACAATGAGCAGTTCTTC. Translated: CASSQRDSNYNEQFF.

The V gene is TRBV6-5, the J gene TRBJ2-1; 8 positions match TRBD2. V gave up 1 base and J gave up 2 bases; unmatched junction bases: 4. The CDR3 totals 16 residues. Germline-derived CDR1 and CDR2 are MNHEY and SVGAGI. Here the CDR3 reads CASSYFVGGAYNEQFF. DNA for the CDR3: TGTGCCAGCAGTTACTTTGTCGGGGGGGCCTACAATGAGCAGTTCTTC.

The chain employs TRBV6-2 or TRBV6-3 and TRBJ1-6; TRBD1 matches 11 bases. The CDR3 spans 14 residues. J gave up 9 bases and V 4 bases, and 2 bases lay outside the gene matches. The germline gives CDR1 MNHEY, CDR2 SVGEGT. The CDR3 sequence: CASSFGTGGSPLHF. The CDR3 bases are TGTGCCAGCAGTTTCGGGACAGGGGGTTCACCCCTCCACTTT.

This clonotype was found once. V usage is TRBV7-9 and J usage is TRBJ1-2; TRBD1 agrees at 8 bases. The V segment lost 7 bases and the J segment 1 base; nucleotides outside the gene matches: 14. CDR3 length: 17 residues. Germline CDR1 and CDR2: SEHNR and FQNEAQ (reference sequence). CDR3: CASMGIYRDRSNYGYTF. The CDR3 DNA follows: TGTGCCAGCATGGGGATTTACCGGGACAGGAGTAACTATGGCTACACCTTC.

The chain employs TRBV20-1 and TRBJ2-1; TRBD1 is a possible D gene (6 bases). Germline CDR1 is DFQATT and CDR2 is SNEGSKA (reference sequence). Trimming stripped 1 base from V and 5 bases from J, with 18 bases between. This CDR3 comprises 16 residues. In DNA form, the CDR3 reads TGCAGTGCTAGAGGAGATAGGGCAGGGGAAAACAATGAGCAGTTCTTC. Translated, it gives CSARGDRAGENNEQFF.